These T cell receptor beta chains were read from a single sample in a study of blood T cell repertoires in COVID-19. TCRdb keeps only in-frame clones here, not all; method: immunoSEQ multiplex PCR. The data contain around 160,000 clones, over 80% of them singletons. Sequenced sample: PBMCs or T cells enriched from blood (not recorded which). The source is an older woman who had recovered from COVID-19. CDR3s include the opening cysteine and the closing phenylalanine or tryptophan. The D gene is left open where the match is weak. Some rows have no size entry. The others give once, few or many, or a class for an expanded clone.

TRBJ1-1	TRBV6-1	-	-	TGTGCCAGCAGTGAAGCCTGGCCTTCAAAAGCTTTCTTT	CASSEAWPSKAFF
TRBJ1-5	TRBV19	-	-	TGTGCCAGTAGGATGCGGGGGAGCAATCAGCCCCAGCATTTT	CASRMRGSNQPQHF
TRBJ2-7	TRBV27	few	TRBD2	TGTGCCAGCAGTTTAAGGGCTAGCGGGAGGAACGAGCAGTACTTC	CASSLRASGRNEQYF
TRBJ2-5	TRBV19	few	-	TGTGCCAGTAGCATCGGGCAGGGTGCGGAGACCCAGTACTTC	CASSIGQGAETQYF
TRBJ2-7	TRBV7-2	-	-	TGTGCCAGCAGCTTAGAGAGGGACACCTACGAGCAGTACTTC	CASSLERDTYEQYF
TRBJ2-2	TRBV5-1	-	TRBD1	TGCGCCAGTACCGGGACAGGGAACACCGGGGAGCTGTTTTTT	CASTGTGNTGELFF
TRBJ2-1	TRBV3-1/TRBV3-2	-	TRBD2	TGTGCCAGCAGCCAAGGTAGCGGGACCTACAATGAGCAGTTCTTC	CASSQGSGTYNEQFF
TRBJ1-5	TRBV7-2	-	TRBD1	TGTGCCAGCAGCTCCGGGACAGGGAATCAGCCCCAGCATTTT	CASSSGTGNQPQHF
TRBJ1-1	TRBV29-1	few	TRBD1	TGCAGCGCCCGGGACAGCGGGAACACTGAAGCTTTCTTT	CSARDSGNTEAFF
TRBJ2-7	TRBV5-6	-	-	TGTGCCAGCAGCTTGAGGGGTTACGAGCAGTACTTC	CASSLRGYEQYF
TRBJ2-2	TRBV4-1	-	-	TGCGCCAGCAGCCAAGAAGCCGTAAACACCGGGGAGCTGTTTTTT	CASSQEAVNTGELFF
TRBJ1-6	TRBV30	-	-	TGTGCCTGGAGCATCGGGACACTGTTATATTCACCCCTCCACTTT	CAWSIGTLLYSPLHF
TRBJ1-2	TRBV2	-	-	TGTGCCAGCAGTGAAGAGCTGGGGCCAATTACGGGCTACACCTTC	CASSEELGPITGYTF
TRBJ2-6	TRBV5-4	-	-	TGTGCCAGCAGCTCCCCAGACAGGTCCTTGACTTTC	CASSSPDRSLTF
TRBJ1-4	TRBV2	-	-	TGTGCCAGCAGCCGGGACATGGAGGAAAAACTGTTTTTT	CASSRDMEEKLFF
TRBJ1-1	TRBV5-4	-	TRBD1	TGTGCCAGCAGCTACCCCGGGACAGGGGGCACTGAAGCTTTCTTT	CASSYPGTGGTEAFF
TRBJ2-7	TRBV3-1/TRBV3-2	-	TRBD1	TGTGCCAGCAGCCAAGAACTTACAGGGGTTGTCGAGCAGTACTTC	CASSQELTGVVEQYF
TRBJ2-5	TRBV11-2	-	TRBD2	TGTGCCAGCAGCCGGGGACTAGCGGGAGACCAGGGCCAAGAGACCCAGTACTTC	CASSRGLAGDQGQETQYF
TRBJ1-1	TRBV7-8	-	-	TGTGCCAGCAGCCCGCCGGAGGGTGGCGCTGAAGCTTTCTTT	CASSPPEGGAEAFF
TRBJ2-7	TRBV27	-	-	TGTGCCAGCAGTTTATTAGCCAGGGTCGACGAGCAGTACTTC	CASSLLARVDEQYF
TRBJ1-3	TRBV5-1	-	-	TGCGCCAGCAGCTTGGTTGGGCGCGGGAACACCATATATTTT	CASSLVGRGNTIYF
TRBJ2-2	TRBV9	-	-	TGTGCCAGCAGCACTGAACCCATCACCGGGGAGCTGTTTTTT	CASSTEPITGELFF
TRBJ2-7	TRBV6-2/TRBV6-3	-	TRBD2	TGTGCCAGCAGTTATTCTAGCGGACCATACGAGCAGTACTTC	CASSYSSGPYEQYF
TRBJ1-5	TRBV4-1	-	TRBD1	TGCGCCAGCAGCCAAAAGGACAGGGACTCGAATCAGCCCCAGCATTTT	CASSQKDRDSNQPQHF
TRBJ1-2	TRBV19	-	-	TGTGCCAGTAGTACAGGGATTAACTATGGCTACACCTTC	CASSTGINYGYTF
TRBJ1-3	TRBV3-1/TRBV3-2	-	-	TGTGCCAGTTTGTCTACTGGTGGAAACACCATATATTTT	CASLSTGGNTIYF
TRBJ2-7	TRBV3-1/TRBV3-2	-	-	TGTGCCAGCAGCCAAGATGCGATGATCTACGAGCAGTACTTC	CASSQDAMIYEQYF
TRBJ1-1	TRBV10-3	-	-	TGTGCCATCAGTAAAAACAGGGAAGAAGCTTTCTTT	CAISKNREEAFF
TRBJ2-7	TRBV4-2	-	-	TGTGCCAGCAGCCAAGATCTTCCGTCGACTTACTACGAGCAGTACTTC	CASSQDLPSTYYEQYF
TRBJ2-1	TRBV7-3	once	-	TGTGCCAGCAGCTCTGGGGCCTCCGGTGAGCAGTTCTTC	CASSSGASGEQFF
TRBJ1-2	TRBV24-1	-	TRBD1	TGTGCCACCAGTGATTTCCTCCGGGACAGCTATGGCTACACCTTC	CATSDFLRDSYGYTF
TRBJ2-3	TRBV9	-	TRBD2	TGTGCCAGCAGCGTAGCTCCCCAGCGGGGGCCGACAGATACGCAGTATTTT	CASSVAPQRGPTDTQYF
TRBJ1-1	TRBV28	-	-	TGTGCCAGCAGCTCCCCGGGTTCGGACAGGAACACTGAAGCTTTCTTT	CASSSPGSDRNTEAFF
TRBJ1-1	TRBV4-1	few	-	TGCGCCAGCAGCCAAGGGTCGACAGTTTACACTGAAGCTTTCTTT	CASSQGSTVYTEAFF
TRBJ1-1	TRBV6-5	-	-	TGTGCCAGCAGACCATTTTTTGAGACTGAAGCTTTCTTT	CASRPFFETEAFF
TRBJ1-2	TRBV7-9	-	-	TGTGCCAGCAGCTTAGAAGGGGGATATGGCTACACCTTC	CASSLEGGYGYTF
TRBJ1-1	TRBV7-9	-	TRBD1	TGTGCCACCGCACAGGGGATTTTTGACACTGAAGCTTTCTTT	CATAQGIFDTEAFF
TRBJ1-2	TRBV10-3	-	-	TGTGCCATCTGGGACGGGGAGGCCAACTATGGCTACACCTTC	CAIWDGEANYGYTF
TRBJ1-5	TRBV3-1/TRBV3-2	-	-	TGTGCCAGCAGCCAAGGACACTGGGGCAATCAGCCCCAGCATTTT	CASSQGHWGNQPQHF
TRBJ2-3	TRBV18	-	-	TGTGCCAGCTCAAAGTCGGGGAGCACAGATACGCAGTATTTT	CASSKSGSTDTQYF
TRBJ1-1	TRBV5-1	-	-	TGCGCCAGCAGCGAACAGGGTCTGGGCACTGAAGCTTTCTTT	CASSEQGLGTEAFF
TRBJ1-2	TRBV7-9	-	TRBD1	TGTGCCAGCAGCTCACAGGGGGCAGGAGGCTACACCTTC	CASSSQGAGGYTF
TRBJ1-2	TRBV5-4	once	TRBD1	TGTGCCAGCAGCCTCGGTGACAGGGGGGACTATGGCTACACCTTC	CASSLGDRGDYGYTF
TRBJ1-1	TRBV15	-	TRBD1	TGTGCCACCAGCGCACAGGGGGGCCTGAACACTGAAGCTTTCTTT	CATSAQGGLNTEAFF
TRBJ1-5	TRBV7-3	-	-	TGTGCCAGCAGCCCAACGGCGGGGGGTCAGCCCCAGCATTTT	CASSPTAGGQPQHF
TRBJ1-2	TRBV15	few	-	TGTGCCACCAGCAGAGATCAGTCCTCAGGGGGCTACACCTTC	CATSRDQSSGGYTF
TRBJ1-5	TRBV6-9	-	-	TGTGCCAGCAGGTTGGCTCAGCCCCAGCATTTT	CASRLAQPQHF
TRBJ2-3	TRBV27	-	-	TGTGCCAGCAGTTTATCCCTCCCGAGGGGCACAGATACGCAGTATTTT	CASSLSLPRGTDTQYF
TRBJ1-2	TRBV6-6	-	TRBD1	TGTGCCAGCTCCGACAGGGGGCACGGCTATGGCTACACCTTC	CASSDRGHGYGYTF
TRBJ1-2	TRBV9	-	-	TGTGCCAGCAGCGCGTTCGACGGGATGGGCTATGGCTACACCTTC	CASSAFDGMGYGYTF
TRBJ1-2	TRBV18	-	-	TGTGCCAGCTCACCAGCAGGCTATGGCTACACCTTC	CASSPAGYGYTF
TRBJ2-3	TRBV19	-	-	TGTGCCAGTAGTATCAGTTCTGGGCAGGGCGCGACAGATACGCAGTATTTT	CASSISSGQGATDTQYF